The 12 T cell receptor beta chains given below trace back to one sample, sequenced in a study of T-cell reconstitution after alpha-beta-depleted transplantation in children. Unique molecular identifiers were built into the TCRbeta library. TCRdb used MiXCR to reprocess the PCR reads, holding one entry per CDR3 protein. There are just under 550,000 distinct CDR3 sequences in the sample; about 17% occur only once, and approximately 3% lies in the top ten. Source: PBMCs from the stem cell graft donor, taken from the stem cell graft. These receptors were collected from a human donor who donated a stem cell graft to a child with acute lymphoblastic leukemia.

J is TRBJ2-7 and V is TRBV20-1; 8 nucleotides match TRBD1. Trimming took 6 bases from V and 3 from J; bases not matched to a gene: 7. The germline CDR1 and CDR2 sequences are DFQATT and SNEGSKA (reference sequence). The CDR3 totals 13 residues. CDR3 sequence (DNA): TGCAGTGCAGGGTTACAGGGGGTCTACGAGCAGTACTTC. This translates into CSAGLQGVYEQYF.

This clonotype has only a few counts. This chain uses TRBV7-8 with TRBJ2-1; D may be TRBD1 (6 bases). The CDR3 runs 16 residues. The germline CDR1 and CDR2 sequences are SGHVS and FQNEAQ. Trimming took 1 base from V and 1 from J, leaving 11 bases between them. The CDR3 nucleotides read TGTGCCAGCAGCTTAGGGGGGCGGGTATCCTACAATGAGCAGTTCTTC. As protein: CASSLGGRVSYNEQFF.

The chain joins TRBV7-2 to TRBJ2-7; 11 nucleotides agree with TRBD2. This CDR3 has 15 residues. With V trimmed by 5 bases and J by 2 bases, 5 bases remained unmatched. Germline V CDR1 and CDR2: SGHTA, FQGNSA. CDR3 amino acids: CASSAGLAGTYEQYF. The DNA of the CDR3 is TGTGCCAGCAGCGCCGGACTAGCGGGCACCTACGAGCAGTACTTC.

The V and J genes are TRBV20-1 and TRBJ1-4, with 8 bases aligning to TRBD1. From germline, CDR1 is DFQATT and CDR2 SNEGSKA (reference sequence). The V segment lost 4 bases and the J segment 8 bases; nucleotides outside the gene matches: 18. CDR3 length: 17 residues. The CDR3 region has the DNA TGCAGTGCTACAGCCCAGGGGGCCACCACCCCCCGAGAAAAACTGTTTTTT. It is translated as CSATAQGATTPREKLFF.

Only one count was recorded for this clonotype. This sequence joins TRBV9 and TRBJ1-1; D is unclear. Looked up from germline, CDR1 is SGDLS and CDR2 is YYNGEE. V gave up 2 bases and J gave up 6 bases, with 8 bases separating them. There are 12 residues in the CDR3. This CDR3 reads CASSVNEAEAFF. The CDR3 coding sequence is TGTGCCAGCAGCGTTAACGAGGCTGAAGCTTTCTTT.

Written as DNA, the CDR3 is TGCGCCAGCAGCCAGGACAGGTTTGCCTACGAGCAGTACTTC. It encodes CASSQDRFAYEQYF. The V call is TRBV5-1, the J call TRBJ2-7; 7 bases fit TRBD1. The CDR3 extends over 14 amino acids. The junction had 6 bases not matched to a gene; V was cut back by 4 bases and J by 2 bases. Germline V gene sequence: CDR1 SGHRS, CDR2 YFSETQ.

The rearrangement joins TRBV7-2 to TRBJ1-1; TRBD1 is a possible D gene (5 bases). The germline V and J ends were trimmed by 6 bases and 6 bases, with 20 bases remaining between them. In germline, CDR1 is SGHTA, CDR2 FQGNSA. The CDR3 has 15 amino acids. CDR3 nucleotide sequence: TGTGCCAGCAGACCTCCGCGGGAGGGGAGATCTGAAGCTTTCTTT. Protein sequence: CASRPPREGRSEAFF.

The CDR3 DNA sequence: TGCGCCAGCAGCTTGGGTCCGACAGGGGCCAACACTGAAGCTTTCTTT. The encoded protein is CASSLGPTGANTEAFF. The V gene is TRBV5-1, the J gene TRBJ1-1, with 8 bases identical to TRBD1. This CDR3 comprises 16 residues. Germline lookup yields CDR1 SGHRS and CDR2 YFSETQ. The J segment lost 2 bases and the V segment lost 0 bases, leaving 6 bases of the junction unmatched.

Ten or more counts support this clonotype. This chain uses TRBV7-9 with TRBJ2-1; 11 bases are shared with TRBD2. The CDR3 has 17 residues. The germline V gene encodes CDR1 SEHNR and CDR2 FQNEAQ (reference sequence). Trimming cost V 5 bases and J 7 bases; bases outside gene matches: 13. CDR3 bases: TGTGCCAGCAGCCGGAGGGGCACTAGCGGGAGTGGGAATGAGCAGTTCTTC. Residues: CASSRRGTSGSGNEQFF.

V is TRBV7-6 and J is TRBJ2-7; TRBD2 aligns across 7 bases. This CDR3 has 14 amino acids. J was trimmed by 3 bases and V by 1 base; bases with no gene match: 3. CDR1 SGHVS and CDR2 FNYEAQ come from the germline V gene. In nucleotides, the CDR3 is TGTGCCAGCAGCTTAGAGGCGGGGGTCTACGAGCAGTACTTC. This sequence encodes CASSLEAGVYEQYF.

This clonotype was seen more than once but under ten times. The chain combines TRBV18 with TRBJ2-5, with D unclear. Germline CDR1 is KGHSH and CDR2 is LQKENI. CDR3 length: 15 residues. V lost 2 bases and J lost 4, with 14 bases in between. The chain's CDR3 is CASSPALGYRETQYF. CDR3 in DNA: TGTGCCAGCTCACCAGCGCTGGGATACCGAGAGACCCAGTACTTC.

This clonotype was found a few times. V is TRBV5-1 and J is TRBJ2-1; 10 bases map to TRBD2. This CDR3 is built from 16 residues. V lost 2 bases and J lost 8; bases outside the gene matches: 10. Germline V gives CDR1 SGHRS, CDR2 YFSETQ. The CDR3 sequence is CASSFLAGEYIDEQFF. Written as DNA, the CDR3 is TGCGCCAGCAGCTTTCTAGCGGGAGAGTACATAGATGAGCAGTTCTTC.